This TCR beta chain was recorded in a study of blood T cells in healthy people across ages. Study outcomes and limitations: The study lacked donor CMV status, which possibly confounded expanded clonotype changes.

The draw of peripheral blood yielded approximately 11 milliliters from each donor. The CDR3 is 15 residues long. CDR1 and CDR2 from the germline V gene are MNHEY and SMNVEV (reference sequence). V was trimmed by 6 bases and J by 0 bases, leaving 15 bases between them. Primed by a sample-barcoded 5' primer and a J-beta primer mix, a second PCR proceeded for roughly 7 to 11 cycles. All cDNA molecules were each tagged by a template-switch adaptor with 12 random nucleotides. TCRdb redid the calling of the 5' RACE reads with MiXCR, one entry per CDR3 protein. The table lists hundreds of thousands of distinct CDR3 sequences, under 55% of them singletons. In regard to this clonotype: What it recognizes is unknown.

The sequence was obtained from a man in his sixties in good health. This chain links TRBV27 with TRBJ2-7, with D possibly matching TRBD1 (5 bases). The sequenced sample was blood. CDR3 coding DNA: TGTGCCAGCAGGAGACAGCTCTCAATCTCCTACGAGCAGTACTTC. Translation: CASRRQLSISYEQYF.